The source of this T cell receptor (beta chain) is a study of blood T cells in healthy people across ages. CDR3 size: 13 residues. V was pared by 3 bases and J by 9 bases, with 17 bases between. From germline, CDR1 is DFQATT and CDR2 SNEGSKA (reference sequence). Using a J-beta primer mix together with a sample-barcoded 5' primer, a second PCR was run for roughly 6 to 11 cycles. Each CDR3 protein is one row after TCRdb ran MiXCR on the 5' RACE reads. The data contain around 2 million distinct CDR3 sequences, about two fifths of them singletons. The receptor comes from a human donor in good health. The material sequenced was blood. The chain carries TRBV20-1 and TRBJ1-2, with no clear D. The CDR3 region has the DNA TGCAGTGCTAGTCCATTCCGGAGTTCCCGCTACACCTTC. Its translation: CSASPFRSSRYTF.